Each of the 13 T cell receptor beta chains below was sequenced from the same sample in a study of T cell responses to AZD1222 COVID-19 vaccine. Assay: immunoSEQ multiplex PCR; the TCRdb copy retains only in-frame clones and omits some. Among tens of thousands of clones listed, roughly 90% were seen once. The sample here was peripheral blood, taken 28 days after the second AZD1222 dose. These receptors all stem from an adult who received the AZD1222 COVID-19 vaccine.

The chain combines TRBV15 with TRBJ2-2; D is unclear. Trimming took 5 bases from V and 1 from J, leaving 8 bases between them. Per the germline V gene, CDR1 is LNHNV and CDR2 is YYDKDF (reference sequence). The CDR3 spans 14 residues. The DNA for the CDR3 is TGTGCCACCAGCCCACATAGGAACACCGGGGAGCTGTTTTTT. This sequence encodes CATSPHRNTGELFF.

The chain is built from TRBV19 and TRBJ1-3; D is uncertain. This CDR3 is built from 13 residues. Germline V lookup: CDR1 LNHDA, CDR2 SQIVND (reference sequence). V was cut by 5 bases and J by 3 bases, with 8 bases left in between. In DNA form, the CDR3 reads TGTGCCAGTAGTTCTGAAGTTGGAAACACCATATATTTT. Residues: CASSSEVGNTIYF.

This clone has just a few counts. V and J are TRBV6-1 and TRBJ2-1; possibly TRBD2 for D (6 bases). Germline assignment: CDR1 MNHNS and CDR2 SASEGT. Trimming cost V 2 bases and J 4 bases, with 18 bases left between them. The length of the CDR3 is 17 residues. The CDR3 DNA reads TGTGCCAGCAGTGAACTTCCCGGAGGGGTGGGATACAATGAGCAGTTCTTC. Its protein is CASSELPGGVGYNEQFF.

The V gene is TRBV5-1, the J gene TRBJ2-1; 9 positions match TRBD2. V was pared by 0 bases and J by 8 bases, with 9 bases of the junction left unmatched. Germline CDR1 is SGHRS and CDR2 is YFSETQ. The CDR3 totals 16 residues. CDR3 region: CASSLVVSGSSDEQFF. The DNA of the CDR3 is TGCGCCAGCAGCTTGGTCGTTAGCGGGAGTTCGGATGAGCAGTTCTTC.

The chain links TRBV7-9 to TRBJ2-7; a possible D gene is TRBD2 (6 bases). The CDR3 totals 15 residues. Trimming removed 5 bases from V and 4 bases from J, with 18 bases in between. The germline V gene encodes CDR1 SEHNR and CDR2 FQNEAQ (reference sequence). For the CDR3, the DNA is TGTGCCAGCAGCCCCCCCGGAGGGGCGTGGTACGAGCAGTACTTC. It codes for CASSPPGGAWYEQYF.

This chain links TRBV2 with TRBJ1-2; no reliable D call. Germline CDR1 reads SNHLY; CDR2 reads FYNNEI. CDR3 length: 14 residues. V was cut by 1 base and J by 6 bases, with 12 bases left in between. CDR3 in DNA: TGTGCCAGCAGTGAAGGAATGGCAAATGATGGCTACACCTTC. Protein product: CASSEGMANDGYTF.

The chain combines TRBV19 with TRBJ2-7; 9 bases are a match to TRBD2. The CDR3 is 16 residues long. V was clipped by 5 bases and J by 0 bases; unmatched bases: 8. Germline loops: CDR1 LNHDA, CDR2 SQIVND (reference sequence). The CDR3 DNA reads as TGTGCCAGTAGTGGAACAACTAGCGGGCCCTCCTACGAGCAGTACTTC. Encoded protein: CASSGTTSGPSYEQYF.

The chain's CDR3 is CASSQEWGQGAHEQYF. CDR3 bases: TGTGCCAGCAGCCAAGAATGGGGACAGGGGGCCCACGAGCAGTACTTC. The J gene is TRBJ2-7, the V gene TRBV4-2, with 12 bases identical to TRBD1. The CDR3 extends over 16 amino acids. The germline gives CDR1 LGHNA, CDR2 YNFKEQ. Trimming at V came to 0 bases and at J to 5 bases, leaving 5 bases not matched to a gene.

The chain combines TRBV7-3 with TRBJ1-2; 10 bases agree with TRBD1. CDR3 length: 14 residues. CDR1 is SGHTA, CDR2 FQGTGA, per germline. V was clipped by 5 bases and J by 4 bases; unmatched bases: 4. The CDR3 protein is CASSPGQGLYGYTF. CDR3 nucleotide sequence: TGTGCCAGCAGCCCGGGACAGGGGCTCTATGGCTACACCTTC.

This clone was seen a handful of times. This sequence joins TRBV27 and TRBJ2-2, with D tentatively TRBD2 (6 bases). The V gene's germline CDR1 is MNHEY and CDR2 SMNVEV (reference sequence). The CDR3 has 12 amino acids. V was shortened by 6 bases and J by 6 bases, with 8 bases between the two germline ends. CDR3 region: CASSRGSGELFF. DNA of the CDR3: TGTGCCAGCAGCCGGGGGTCCGGGGAGCTGTTTTTT.

V is TRBV12-3 or TRBV12-4 and J is TRBJ1-2, with D perhaps TRBD1 (5 bases). There are 13 residues in the CDR3. Trimming left V 7 bases short and J 8 bases short, with 17 bases between. CDR3 residues: CASTLSSGRGYTF. As DNA, the CDR3 is TGTGCCAGCACCCTCTCATCGGGGCGGGGCTACACCTTC.

V usage is TRBV9 and J usage is TRBJ2-7; 7 bases fit TRBD2. CDR1 and CDR2 (germline): SGDLS, YYNGEE. The CDR3 is made up of 15 amino acids. The V and J ends lost 2 bases and 4 bases, in that order; junction bases with no gene match: 9. The CDR3 sequence: CASSVAKAGIYEQYF. CDR3 DNA: TGTGCCAGCAGCGTCGCAAAAGCGGGAATATACGAGCAGTACTTC.

The V and J genes are TRBV28 and TRBJ1-5; D is possibly TRBD1 (5 bases). V was cut by 7 bases and J by 3 bases, with 13 bases left in between. Germline V gives CDR1 MDHEN, CDR2 SYDVKM. The CDR3 runs to 14 residues. CDR3 sequence: CASTIGGDNQPQHF. CDR3 in DNA: TGTGCCAGCACCATCGGGGGGGACAATCAGCCCCAGCATTTT. The whole variable domain, remainder taken from reference TRBV28 and TRBJ1-5, is DVKVTQSSRYLVKRTGEKVFLECVQDMDHENMFWYRQDPGLGLRLIYFSYDVKMKEKGDIPEGYSVSREKKERFSLILESASTNQTSMYLCASTIGGDNQPQHFGDGTRLSIL.